The 27 T cell receptor beta chains below come from one sample, sequenced in a study of blood T cell repertoires in COVID-19. This table comes from immunoSEQ multiplex PCR, and its TCRdb copy is limited to in-frame clones, with some not included. The sample comprises 53,000 or so clones, roughly 80% of which are singletons, and more than 15% rests with the top ten. The sequencing input was peripheral blood. The source is a man aged 70-80 years with active COVID-19.

The gene calls are TRBV4-1 and TRBJ1-4; D gene ambiguous. The V gene lost 0 bases and the J gene lost 5 bases, with 4 bases spanning the gap. The CDR3 spans 13 residues. CDR1 and CDR2 (germline): MGHRA, YSYEKL. CDR3: CASSQDPNEKLFF. As DNA, the CDR3 is TGCGCCAGCAGCCAAGACCCGAATGAAAAACTGTTTTTT.

The V and J genes are TRBV25-1 and TRBJ2-3; tentative D call: TRBD2 (6 bases). The CDR3 consists of 12 residues. V lost 3 bases and J 7 bases, leaving 8 bases between the germline ends. The germline gives CDR1 MGHDK, CDR2 SYGVNS. CDR3 sequence: CASSEGGHTQYF. The CDR3 DNA follows: TGTGCCAGCAGTGAGGGGGGACATACGCAGTATTTT. The full variable domain, rest sourced from reference TRBV25-1 and TRBJ2-3, is EADIYQTPRYLVIGTGKKITLECSQTMGHDKMYWYQQDPGMELHLIHYSYGVNSTEKGDLSSESTVSRIRTEHFPLTLESARPSHTSQYLCASSEGGHTQYFGPGTRLTVL.

The chain combines TRBV7-2 with TRBJ2-3; the match to TRBD2 covers 14 bases. This CDR3 is built from 19 residues. Germline V lookup: CDR1 SGHTA, CDR2 FQGNSA. With V trimmed by 5 bases and J by 1 base, 11 bases remained unmatched. The CDR3 sequence is CASSARGTSGSWGTDTQYF. The CDR3 DNA follows: TGTGCCAGCAGCGCGCGCGGGACTAGCGGGAGCTGGGGCACAGATACGCAGTATTTT. The whole variable domain, remainder taken from reference TRBV7-2 and TRBJ2-3, is GAGVSQSPSNKVTEKGKDVELRCDPISGHTALYWYRQSLGQGLEFLIYFQGNSAPDKSGLPSDRFSAERTGGSVSTLTIQRTQQEDSAVYLCASSARGTSGSWGTDTQYFGPGTRLTVL.

This clone showed up just once. The chain is built from TRBV6-2 or TRBV6-3 and TRBJ2-7; TRBD2 matches 7 bases. The CDR3 has 16 amino acids. The V segment lost 6 bases and the J segment 9 bases; nucleotides outside the gene matches: 20. Looked up from germline, CDR1 is MNHEY and CDR2 is SVGEGT. The CDR3 sequence is CASSRPVFSGPVWQYF. The CDR3 nucleotides are TGTGCCAGCAGCCGCCCCGTTTTTAGCGGGCCCGTCTGGCAGTACTTC.

This rearrangement joins TRBV30 to TRBJ1-2; D is perhaps TRBD1 (5 bases). The CDR3 has 11 amino acids. In germline, CDR1 is GTSNPN, CDR2 SVGIG (reference sequence). Deletions cut 8 bases from V and 4 bases from J, with 11 bases between. The CDR3 DNA follows: TGTGCCCGTTCAAGGGGCTATGGCTACACCTTC. Translation: CARSRGYGYTF.

This rearrangement joins TRBV6-5 to TRBJ2-7; D call uncertain. The CDR3 runs 13 residues. Looked up from germline, CDR1 is MNHEY and CDR2 is SVGAGI. The V and J ends lost 6 bases and 2 bases respectively, with 11 bases between them. The chain's CDR3 is CASRMTPPYEQYF. DNA for the CDR3: TGTGCCAGCAGGATGACTCCTCCCTACGAGCAGTACTTC.

This clone was found once. The chain carries TRBV5-6 and TRBJ2-2; 10 nucleotides match TRBD2. CDR1 is SGHDT and CDR2 is YYEEEE in the germline V gene. The CDR3 sequence is 14 residues long. V was clipped by 7 bases and J by 7 bases; unmatched bases: 7. CDR3 nucleotide sequence: TGTGCCAGCGAGCGGGAGGGCCGTGGCGGGGAGCTGTTTTTT. Protein: CASEREGRGGELFF. The full variable domain, with the rest looked up from reference TRBV5-6 and TRBJ2-2, is DAGVTQSPTHLIKTRGQQVTLRCSPKSGHDTVSWYQQALGQGPQFIFQYYEEEERQRGNFPDRFSGHQFPNYSSELNVNALLLGDSALYLCASEREGRGGELFFGEGSRLTVL.

The CDR3 sequence is CASSLQGQRGDTQYF. In nucleotides, the CDR3 is TGTGCCAGCAGCTTACAGGGACAAAGGGGAGATACGCAGTATTTT. The chain combines TRBV7-2 with TRBJ2-3; D possibly corresponds to TRBD1 (6 bases). The V gene's germline CDR1 is SGHTA and CDR2 FQGNSA. The CDR3 extends over 15 amino acids. V was pared by 2 bases and J by 5 bases, with 14 bases between.

The chain recombines TRBV11-2 with TRBJ1-1; D possibly corresponds to TRBD1 (5 bases). V was clipped by 3 bases and J by 10 bases, with 12 bases between them. Germline V gene data show CDR1 as SGHAT and CDR2 as FQNNGV. The CDR3 runs to 12 residues. The CDR3 loop reads CASSLLGEGAFF. For the CDR3, the DNA is TGTGCCAGCAGCTTGTTAGGGGAGGGAGCTTTCTTT.

This clone was picked up one time. The gene calls are TRBV2 and TRBJ2-7; 10 bases align to TRBD2. After removal of 8 bases from V and 4 bases from J, the junction contained 11 bases not matched to a gene. The CDR3 loop spans 15 amino acids. CDR1 and CDR2 from the germline V gene are SNHLY and FYNNEI. CDR3 in amino acids: CASGGTSAISYEQYF. The CDR3 DNA reads as TGTGCCAGCGGGGGGACTAGCGCGATATCATACGAGCAGTACTTC.

This sequence joins TRBV6-2 or TRBV6-3 and TRBJ1-1; the D is unclear. Per the germline V gene, CDR1 is MNHEY and CDR2 is SVGEGT. The CDR3 is 14 residues long. V lost 2 bases, J lost 5 bases, and 12 bases lay in between. The CDR3 sequence: CASSYRTSGTEAFF. The CDR3 DNA sequence: TGTGCCAGCAGTTACAGGACCTCGGGAACTGAAGCTTTCTTT.

The chain couples TRBV18 to TRBJ2-1, with TRBD1 matching 8 bases. The CDR3 extends over 15 amino acids. The V and J ends lost 3 bases and 5 bases, in that order; junction bases with no gene match: 6. From germline, CDR1 is KGHSH and CDR2 LQKENI. The CDR3 DNA is TGTGCCAGCTCACCCCCCCAGGGGGCGGACAATGAGCAGTTCTTC. This gives the protein CASSPPQGADNEQFF.

This clone showed up just once. This sample includes further DNA sequences coding for the same CDR3. The chain is built from TRBV7-8 and TRBJ2-7; 8 bases align to TRBD1. The CDR3 is made up of 13 amino acids. The V segment lost 4 bases and the J segment 6 bases; nucleotides outside the gene matches: 5. The germline CDR1 and CDR2 sequences are SGHVS and FQNEAQ. The CDR3 sequence is CASSSDRAREQYF. The CDR3 region has the DNA TGTGCCAGCAGCTCGGACAGGGCGCGCGAGCAGTACTTC.

The chain carries TRBV4-3 and TRBJ1-2; D is undetermined. CDR1 and CDR2 (germline): LGHNA, YSLEER. The ends were cut back, 1 base at V and 7 bases at J, with 19 bases in the middle. The CDR3 spans 16 residues. The CDR3 coding sequence is TGCGCCAGCAGCCAAGGCGCCAGACCCGCTGGGAGTGGCTACACCTTC. This translates into CASSQGARPAGSGYTF.

This chain joins TRBV7-9 and TRBJ1-3; D is unclear. Germline lookup yields CDR1 SEHNR and CDR2 FQNEAQ (reference sequence). The CDR3 sequence is 13 residues long. The ends were cut back, 9 bases at V and 9 bases at J, with 18 bases in the middle. The CDR3 reads CASSDASAGTIYF. The CDR3 DNA is TGTGCCAGTTCAGATGCATCTGCAGGCACCATATATTTT.

The chain links TRBV7-8 to TRBJ2-7; the D gene is possibly TRBD1 (6 bases). This CDR3 is 16 amino acids long. V was shortened by 5 bases and J by 6 bases, with 23 bases between the two germline ends. Germline CDR1 reads SGHVS; CDR2 reads FQNEAQ. CDR3 residues: CASSTAYRDNRREQYF. In DNA, the CDR3 is TGTGCCAGCAGCACGGCCTACAGGGATAACCGGCGCGAGCAGTACTTC.

The chain has TRBV27 and TRBJ2-3, with 9 bases identical to TRBD2. The CDR3 runs 18 residues. Germline V gives CDR1 MNHEY, CDR2 SMNVEV (reference sequence). V shed 5 bases and J 0 bases; nucleotides not matched to a gene: 12. The CDR3 protein is CASSRLVVAGGSTDTQYF. CDR3 DNA: TGTGCCAGCAGTCGCCTTGTTGTGGCGGGAGGGAGCACAGATACGCAGTATTTT.

This sequence joins TRBV7-2 and TRBJ2-1, with TRBD1 matching 11 bases. CDR1 is SGHTA, CDR2 FQGNSA, per germline. J lost 6 bases, V lost 6 bases, and 4 bases had no gene match. The CDR3 runs to 14 residues. CDR3 in amino acids: CASSRGTGGNEQFF. As DNA, the CDR3 is TGTGCCAGCAGTAGGGGGACAGGGGGCAATGAGCAGTTCTTC.

This chain links TRBV24-1 with TRBJ2-1, with D possibly matching TRBD2 (5 bases). Trimming shortened V by 5 bases and J by 0 bases, and 13 bases separated the two germline ends. CDR1 is KGHDR and CDR2 is SFDVKD in the germline V gene. This CDR3 has 16 amino acids. The CDR3 sequence is CATSGVVGSSYNEQFF. The DNA for the CDR3 is TGTGCCACCAGTGGTGTGGTAGGGAGCTCCTACAATGAGCAGTTCTTC.

The chain uses TRBV6-6 and TRBJ1-3, with D unclear. The CDR3 sequence is 11 residues long. V dropped 8 bases and J dropped 0 bases, with 2 bases sitting between them. Germline CDR1 is MNHNY and CDR2 is SVGAGI (reference sequence). The CDR3 here is CASLSGNTIYF. The CDR3 DNA is TGTGCCAGCCTCTCTGGAAACACCATATATTTT.

The gene calls are TRBV30 and TRBJ2-1, with 7 bases fitting TRBD2. The length of the CDR3 is 15 residues. Germline V gene sequence: CDR1 GTSNPN, CDR2 SVGIG (reference sequence). Trimming took 4 bases from V and 0 from J; bases not matched to a gene: 6. CDR3 loop: CAWTGTTSSYNEQFF. The CDR3 region has the DNA TGTGCCTGGACCGGGACTACCAGCTCCTACAATGAGCAGTTCTTC.

This clone is categorized as medium-sized. The rearrangement uses TRBV30 and TRBJ1-3; D not resolved. The CDR3 has 13 amino acids. Per the germline V gene, CDR1 is GTSNPN and CDR2 is SVGIG (reference sequence). Trimming stripped 4 bases from V and 0 bases from J, with 7 bases between. CDR3 sequence (DNA): TGTGCCTGGAAGCAAAGCTCTGGAAACACCATATATTTT. Amino acids: CAWKQSSGNTIYF.

This chain joins TRBV5-1 and TRBJ2-3, with TRBD2 matching 14 bases. CDR1 is SGHRS and CDR2 is YFSETQ in the germline V gene. The CDR3 sequence is 16 residues long. Trimming removed 3 bases from V and 4 bases from J; junction bases left unmatched: 4. For the CDR3, the DNA is TGCGCCAGCAGCTCGGGACTAGCGGGAGTCTCAGATACGCAGTATTTT. Encoded protein: CASSSGLAGVSDTQYF.

This clone was picked up one time. The J gene is TRBJ2-1, the V gene TRBV6-5; D is possibly TRBD2 (6 bases). Germline CDR1 reads MNHEY; CDR2 reads SVGAGI. This CDR3 has 14 residues. Trimming shortened V by 4 bases and J by 8 bases, and 15 bases separated the two germline ends. This chain's CDR3 is CASSWSGDKDEQFF. In DNA form, the CDR3 reads TGTGCCAGCAGTTGGTCGGGAGATAAGGATGAGCAGTTCTTC.

The chain carries TRBV7-9 and TRBJ1-5, with D perhaps matching TRBD1 (6 bases). V was pared by 1 base and J by 2 bases, with 9 bases between. Germline V gene sequence: CDR1 SEHNR, CDR2 FQNEAQ (reference sequence). The length of the CDR3 is 15 residues. The CDR3 spells CASSLGGGGNQPQHF. CDR3 coding DNA: TGTGCCAGCAGCTTAGGAGGGGGTGGCAATCAGCCCCAGCATTTT.

The chain combines TRBV7-2 with TRBJ2-1; perhaps TRBD1 as D (5 bases). The CDR3 consists of 14 residues. Germline V gives CDR1 SGHTA, CDR2 FQGNSA. V was cut by 4 bases and J by 3 bases, with 10 bases left in between. CDR3: CASSYSRVYNEQFF. The CDR3 bases are TGTGCCAGCAGCTACTCCAGGGTCTACAATGAGCAGTTCTTC.

This clone was picked up one time. The chain is built from TRBV5-1 and TRBJ1-5; TRBD1 agrees at 8 bases. Trimming at V came to 2 bases and at J to 6 bases, leaving 4 bases not matched to a gene. The CDR3 totals 14 residues. Germline CDR1 SGHRS, CDR2 YFSETQ. This CDR3 reads CASSFGQGSQPQHF. The DNA for the CDR3 is TGCGCCAGCAGCTTCGGACAGGGAAGTCAGCCCCAGCATTTT.